Sequencing of this T cell receptor beta chain was carried out in a study of PD-1 blockade in classical Hodgkin lymphoma. Regarding this clone: Antigen: not known.

Whole-study results and caveats: A significant rise in TCR diversity was seen by C4D1 for CD4+ cells but not for CD8+ cells. Newly diagnosed patients were reported to start with lower TCR diversity than healthy donors. Patients who initiated nivolumab within 1 year of ASCT were excluded.

The CDR3 is 15 residues long. Trimming took 3 bases from V and 5 from J; bases not matched to a gene: 4. Germline-derived CDR1 and CDR2 are LNHDA and SQIVND (reference sequence). Libraries were prepared by immunoSEQ multiplex PCR; TCRdb keeps only in-frame clonotypes and omits some of them. The sample has about 30,000 clones; 60% to 75% are singletons. Every single patient, without exception, relapsed after autologous stem cell transplantation, and brentuximab vedotin exposure varied. The sequence was collected from a human donor with classical Hodgkin lymphoma. The rearrangement uses TRBV19 and TRBJ2-1; 10 bases map to TRBD2. Specimen: peripheral blood mononuclear cells (PBMCs), collected before the second cycle of nivolumab. The CDR3 DNA sequence: TGTGCCAGTAGTATTTCCCTAGCGGGGGACAATGAGCAGTTCTTC. Translated: CASSISLAGDNEQFF.